The 22 T cell receptor beta chains below all came from one sample that was sequenced in a study of early T cells in non-severe SARS-CoV-2 infection. TCRdb independently ran MiXCR on the 5' RACE reads; one entry per CDR3 protein. The sample records more than 40,000 distinct CDR3 sequences, 7% to 8% being singletons. The sequenced sample consisted of whole blood. The origin of the receptors is an adult who was a healthcare worker with PCR-confirmed SARS-CoV-2 infection or an uninfected control (not recorded which).

This clonotype was observed a few times. The rearrangement uses TRBV7-2 and TRBJ2-3, with D possibly called TRBD1 or TRBD2 (6 bases each). This CDR3 is built from 16 residues. Trimming left V 4 bases short and J 1 base short, with 15 bases between. CDR1 is SGHTA and CDR2 is FQGNSA in the germline V gene. This chain's CDR3 is CASSSPLGGRTDTQYF. The CDR3 DNA follows: TGTGCCAGCAGCTCACCCTTGGGGGGCCGCACAGATACGCAGTATTTT.

This clonotype was seen repeatedly, ten times or more. The CDR3 bases are TGTGCCAGCAGCAAACAACTAGCGGGGCGGGCAGATACGCAGTATTTT. Amino acid sequence: CASSKQLAGRADTQYF. The gene calls are TRBV12-3 or TRBV12-4 and TRBJ2-3; 10 nucleotides line up with TRBD2. V lost 6 bases to trimming and J lost 4 bases; unmatched junction nucleotides: 10. The CDR3 sequence is 16 residues long.

This clonotype occurred a few times. The chain carries TRBV20-1 and TRBJ2-1; tentatively, D is TRBD1 or TRBD2 (5 bases each). Germline V lookup: CDR1 DFQATT, CDR2 SNEGSKA (reference sequence). Trimming left V 3 bases short and J 3 bases short, with 18 bases between. The CDR3 runs to 16 residues. CDR3 DNA: TGCAGTGCTAGGTTGAGACTTCTTGGGGGCTACAATGAGCAGTTCTTC. Translation gives CSARLRLLGGYNEQFF.

In its sample, this clonotype was seen many times. The chain couples TRBV6-6 to TRBJ2-5; possible D gene TRBD2, 6 bases. Germline-derived CDR1 and CDR2 are MNHNY and SVGAGI (reference sequence). This CDR3 has 15 residues. With 4 bases removed from V and 0 bases from J, the gap between germline ends came to 12 bases. CDR3 loop: CASSLTREDQETQYF. CDR3 nucleotides: TGTGCCAGCAGTTTAACCAGGGAGGACCAAGAGACCCAGTACTTC.

This clonotype appeared many times. The chain uses TRBV3-1 and TRBJ2-3; D remains unclear. The CDR3 length is 14 residues. The germline CDR1 and CDR2 sequences are LGHDT and YNNKEL (reference sequence). The ends were cut back, 4 bases at V and 1 base at J, with 9 bases in the middle. The CDR3 sequence: CASSPFQGTDTQYF. As DNA, the CDR3 is TGTGCCAGCAGCCCTTTTCAAGGCACAGATACGCAGTATTTT.

This clonotype is medium-sized by share. The V and J genes are TRBV7-3 and TRBJ2-1; no reliable D call. The V gene lost 0 bases and the J gene lost 6 bases, with 9 bases spanning the gap. The CDR3 contains 14 residues. Germline lookup yields CDR1 SGHTA and CDR2 FQGTGA. The CDR3 protein is CASSLTLLGNEQFF. The CDR3 coding sequence is TGTGCCAGCAGCTTAACCCTTCTGGGCAATGAGCAGTTCTTC.

This clonotype was picked up many times. This chain links TRBV28 with TRBJ1-2; possibly TRBD1 for D (5 bases). Germline V CDR1 and CDR2: MDHEN, SYDVKM. The CDR3 is 13 amino acids. The ends were cut back, 7 bases at V and 3 bases at J, with 12 bases in the middle. The CDR3 region has the DNA TGTGCCAGCACCACGGGAGGGGACTATGGCTACACCTTC. Translation gives CASTTGGDYGYTF.

This chain uses TRBV6-5 with TRBJ2-7, with D perhaps matching TRBD2 (6 bases). CDR3 length equals 12 residues. CDR1 and CDR2 from the germline V gene are MNHEY and SVGAGI. V lost 7 bases to trimming and J lost 6 bases, with 13 bases between them. DNA of the CDR3: TGTGCCAGCACCGACTTGGGAGGCGAGCAGTACTTC. Its translation: CASTDLGGEQYF.

The rearrangement joins TRBV6-2 or TRBV6-3 to TRBJ2-1, with TRBD2 matching over 7 bases. CDR1 is MNHEY and CDR2 is SVGEGT in the germline V gene. With V trimmed by 5 bases and J by 10 bases, 20 bases remained unmatched. The CDR3 has 17 residues. The CDR3 bases are TGTGCCAGCAGTCCCATTACCCGGACTAGATGCCCCAGGGAGCAGTTCTTC. The encoded protein is CASSPITRTRCPREQFF.

This chain connects TRBV11-3 to TRBJ2-3, with D unclear. The CDR3 is 12 residues long. V lost 5 bases, J lost 6 bases, and 9 bases lay in between. CDR1 and CDR2 from the germline V gene are SGHNT and YENEEA. CDR3 DNA sequence: TGTGCCAGCAGCGAGACCCGGGATACGCAGTATTTT. Residues: CASSETRDTQYF. Complete variable domain (other parts from reference TRBV11-3 and TRBJ2-3): EAGVVQSPRYKIIEKKQPVAFWCNPISGHNTLYWYLQNLGQGPELLIRYENEEAVDDSQLPKDRFSAERLKGVDSTLKIQPAELGDSAVYLCASSETRDTQYFGPGTRLTVL.

This clonotype was detected only a few times. Relative to the germline gene, one junction end is altered; a read error may explain this. The J gene is TRBJ2-7, the V gene TRBV7-9, with 9 bases aligning to TRBD1. Germline CDR1 and CDR2: SEHNR and FQNEAQ (reference sequence). CDR3 length equals 15 residues. CDR3 nucleotide sequence: TGTGCCAGCAGCTTGCCCGGGACAGGGTTCTACGAGCAGTACTTT. Encoded protein: CASSLPGTGFYEQYF.

This clonotype showed up just a few times. The chain has TRBV2 and TRBJ2-1; 7 nucleotides match TRBD1. With V trimmed by 5 bases and J by 9 bases, 7 bases remained unmatched. This CDR3 is 13 amino acids long. Germline V gene data show CDR1 as SNHLY and CDR2 as FYNNEI. DNA for the CDR3: TGTGCCAGCAGTAAGACAGGGAGTGGTGAGCAGTTCTTC. As protein: CASSKTGSGEQFF.

This clonotype was picked up a small number of times. V gene TRBV7-6 combines with J gene TRBJ1-5; D uncertain. Germline lookup yields CDR1 SGHVS and CDR2 FNYEAQ. V was cut by 5 bases and J by 9 bases, with 14 bases left in between. This CDR3 is 13 amino acids long. CDR3 nucleotides: TGTGCCAGCAGCGATAGGAGCTTGGGGCCCCAGCATTTT. Protein: CASSDRSLGPQHF.

At least ten counts were recorded for this clonotype. This chain uses TRBV28 with TRBJ1-4; unclear D gene. This CDR3 spans 18 amino acids. Trimming left V 5 bases short and J 4 bases short, with 23 bases between. Germline values: CDR1 MDHEN, CDR2 SYDVKM. CDR3 nucleotides: TGTGCCAGCAGTCCGCTCGGCGGCTTTGTCGCTGGTAATGAAAAACTGTTTTTT. Its protein is CASSPLGGFVAGNEKLFF.

At least ten counts were recorded for this clonotype. The genes are TRBV6-2 or TRBV6-3 and TRBJ2-3, with D maybe TRBD2 (5 bases). The CDR3 runs 14 residues. The V end was cut by 5 bases, the J end by 2 bases, with 11 bases between. Germline V CDR1 and CDR2: MNHEY, SVGEGT. DNA of the CDR3: TGTGCCAGCAGTAACTTAGCGTTCACAGATACGCAGTATTTT. Amino acid sequence: CASSNLAFTDTQYF.

This clonotype was counted ten times or more. This chain joins TRBV21-1 and TRBJ1-2; TRBD1, as called in the table, went unchecked against the DNA. TRBV21-1 is tagged as a pseudogene. The CDR3 runs 17 residues. The CDR3 nucleotides are TGTGCCAGCAGCTCGAGAGGGGGAAAGGGTCGAGACTATGGCTACACCTTC. This encodes CASSSRGGKGRDYGYTF.

The sample holds many counts of this clonotype. The chain couples TRBV27 to TRBJ1-4; D gene ambiguous. The V gene's germline CDR1 is MNHEY and CDR2 SMNVEV (reference sequence). V dropped 5 bases and J dropped 5 bases, with 9 bases sitting between them. There are 13 residues in the CDR3. CDR3 residues: CASSRKGNEKLFF. CDR3 DNA sequence: TGTGCCAGCAGTCGTAAAGGCAATGAAAAACTGTTTTTT.

This clonotype was picked up a small number of times. V gene TRBV30 combines with J gene TRBJ1-3; a possible D gene is TRBD1 (5 bases). V was clipped by 5 bases and J by 2 bases, with 10 bases between them. Germline CDR1 GTSNPN, CDR2 SVGIG (reference sequence). The CDR3 length is 13 residues. CDR3 sequence (DNA): TGTGCCTGGGTGTCGGGGGCTGGAAACACCATATATTTT. Translating gives CAWVSGAGNTIYF.

The chain links TRBV4-2 to TRBJ2-2, with 8 bases fitting TRBD1. Trimming took 5 bases from V and 2 from J; bases not matched to a gene: 16. This CDR3 has 19 amino acids. Per germline, CDR1 LGHNA and CDR2 YNFKEQ. The chain's CDR3 is CASSSPNPRQGKNTGELFF. The CDR3 DNA is TGTGCCAGCAGCTCCCCAAACCCGCGACAGGGGAAAAACACCGGGGAGCTGTTTTTT.

This clonotype was detected only a few times. This sequence joins TRBV5-6 and TRBJ2-5, with 8 bases identical to TRBD2. The ends lost 2 bases at V and 3 bases at J; junction bases unmatched: 9. The CDR3 runs to 16 residues. In germline, CDR1 is SGHDT, CDR2 YYEEEE. The CDR3 DNA is TGTGCCAGCAGCTTCCTTCGACTAGCGCAGAAAGAGACCCAGTACTTC. Its protein product is CASSFLRLAQKETQYF.

There are a few counts of this clonotype. The J gene is TRBJ1-2, the V gene TRBV3-1; D remains unclear. Deletions cut 0 bases from V and 8 bases from J, with 4 bases between. The germline gives CDR1 LGHDT, CDR2 YNNKEL (reference sequence). The CDR3 is 11 residues long. The CDR3 protein is CASSQEYGYTF. CDR3 DNA: TGTGCCAGCAGCCAAGAATACGGCTACACCTTC.

This clonotype was seen at least ten times. The rearrangement links TRBV4-2 to TRBJ1-3, with 8 bases lining up with TRBD1. Unmatched junction bases numbered 15, after V lost 4 bases and J lost 4 bases. Germline-derived CDR1 and CDR2 are LGHNA and YNFKEQ. CDR3 length: 18 amino acids. This CDR3 is CASSREDRAGGRGNTIYF. The CDR3 DNA sequence: TGTGCCAGCAGCCGAGAAGATCGCGCAGGGGGCCGCGGAAACACCATATATTTT.